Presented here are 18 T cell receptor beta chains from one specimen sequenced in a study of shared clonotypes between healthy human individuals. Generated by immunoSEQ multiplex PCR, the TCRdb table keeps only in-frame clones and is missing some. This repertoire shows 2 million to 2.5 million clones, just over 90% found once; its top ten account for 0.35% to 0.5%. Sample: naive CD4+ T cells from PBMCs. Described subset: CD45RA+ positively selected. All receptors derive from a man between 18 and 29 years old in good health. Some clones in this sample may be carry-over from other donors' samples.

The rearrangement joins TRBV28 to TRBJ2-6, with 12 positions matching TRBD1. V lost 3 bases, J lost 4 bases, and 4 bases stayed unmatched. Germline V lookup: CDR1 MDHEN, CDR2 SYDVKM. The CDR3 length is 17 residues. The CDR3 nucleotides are TGTGCCAGCAGTTTCCTGGGACAGGGGGCAGGGGCCAACGTCCTGACTTTC. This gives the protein CASSFLGQGAGANVLTF.

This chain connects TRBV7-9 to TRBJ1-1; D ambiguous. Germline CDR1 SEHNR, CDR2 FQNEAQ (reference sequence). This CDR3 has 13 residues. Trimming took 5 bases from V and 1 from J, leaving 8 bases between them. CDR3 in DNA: TGTGCCAGCAGCCCGCAGGCGAACACTGAAGCTTTCTTT. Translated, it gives CASSPQANTEAFF.

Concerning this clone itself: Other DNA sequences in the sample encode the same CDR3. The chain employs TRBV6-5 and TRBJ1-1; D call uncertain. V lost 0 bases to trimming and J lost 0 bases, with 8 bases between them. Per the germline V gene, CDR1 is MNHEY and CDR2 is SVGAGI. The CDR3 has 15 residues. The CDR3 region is CASSYSGSMNTEAFF. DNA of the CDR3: TGTGCCAGCAGTTACTCGGGCAGTATGAACACTGAAGCTTTCTTT.

The CDR3 reads CASSPGGVAGELFF. The CDR3 nucleotides read TGTGCCAGCTCACCGGGGGGAGTGGCCGGGGAGCTGTTTTTT. This chain joins TRBV18 and TRBJ2-2; perhaps TRBD2 as D (6 bases). This CDR3 spans 14 amino acids. In germline, CDR1 is KGHSH, CDR2 LQKENI. Trimming pared 3 bases from V and 6 bases from J, leaving 11 bases between.

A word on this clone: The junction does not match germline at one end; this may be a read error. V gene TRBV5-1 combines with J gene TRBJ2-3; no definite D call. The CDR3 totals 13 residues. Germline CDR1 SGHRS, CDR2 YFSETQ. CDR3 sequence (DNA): TGCGCCAGCAGATTGGGGTATAGAGATACGCAGTATTTT. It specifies CASRLGYRDTQYF.

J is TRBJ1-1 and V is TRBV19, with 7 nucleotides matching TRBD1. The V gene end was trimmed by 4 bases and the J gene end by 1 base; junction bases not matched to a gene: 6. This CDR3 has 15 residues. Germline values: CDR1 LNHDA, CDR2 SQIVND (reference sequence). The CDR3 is CASSTTGAGNTEAFF. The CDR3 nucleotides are TGTGCCAGTAGTACAACAGGGGCCGGGAACACTGAAGCTTTCTTT.

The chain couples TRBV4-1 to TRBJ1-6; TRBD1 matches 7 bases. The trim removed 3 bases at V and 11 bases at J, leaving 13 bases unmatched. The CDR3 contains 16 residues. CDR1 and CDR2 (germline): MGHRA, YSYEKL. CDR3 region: CASSHPTGERGTPLHF. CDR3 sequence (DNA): TGCGCCAGCAGCCATCCCACAGGGGAGAGAGGGACACCCCTCCACTTT.

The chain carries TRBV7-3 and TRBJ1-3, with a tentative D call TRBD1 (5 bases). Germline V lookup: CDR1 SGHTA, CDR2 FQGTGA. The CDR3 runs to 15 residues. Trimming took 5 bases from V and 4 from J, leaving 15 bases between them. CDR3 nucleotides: TGTGCCAGCAGCCTAGGCGGGGCATACGGAAACACCATATATTTT. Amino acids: CASSLGGAYGNTIYF.

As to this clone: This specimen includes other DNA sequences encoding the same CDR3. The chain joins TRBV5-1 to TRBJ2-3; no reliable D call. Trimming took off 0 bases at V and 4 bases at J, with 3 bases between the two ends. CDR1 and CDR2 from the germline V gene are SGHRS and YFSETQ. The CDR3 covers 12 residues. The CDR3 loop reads CASSLASDTQYF. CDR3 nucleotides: TGCGCCAGCAGCTTGGCGTCAGATACGCAGTATTTT.

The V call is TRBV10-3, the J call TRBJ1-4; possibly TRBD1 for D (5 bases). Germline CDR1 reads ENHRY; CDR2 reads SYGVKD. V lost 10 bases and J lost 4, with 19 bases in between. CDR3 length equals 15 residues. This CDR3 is CATAQGETSNEKLFF. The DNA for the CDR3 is TGTGCCACCGCCCAGGGCGAGACGAGTAATGAAAAACTGTTTTTT.

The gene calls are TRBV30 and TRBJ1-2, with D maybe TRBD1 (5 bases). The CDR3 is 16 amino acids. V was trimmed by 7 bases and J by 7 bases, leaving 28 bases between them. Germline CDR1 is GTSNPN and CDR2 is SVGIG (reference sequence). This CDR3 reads CASRSSFGGAGGGYTF. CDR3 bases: TGTGCCTCTCGGAGTTCCTTTGGGGGAGCGGGTGGTGGCTACACCTTC.

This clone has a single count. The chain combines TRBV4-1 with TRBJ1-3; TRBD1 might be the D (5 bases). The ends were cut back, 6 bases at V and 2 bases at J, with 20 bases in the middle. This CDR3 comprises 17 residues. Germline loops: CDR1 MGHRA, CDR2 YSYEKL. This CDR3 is CASSHQKTRGPGNTIYF. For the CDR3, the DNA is TGCGCCAGCAGTCATCAAAAGACGAGGGGTCCTGGAAACACCATATATTTT.

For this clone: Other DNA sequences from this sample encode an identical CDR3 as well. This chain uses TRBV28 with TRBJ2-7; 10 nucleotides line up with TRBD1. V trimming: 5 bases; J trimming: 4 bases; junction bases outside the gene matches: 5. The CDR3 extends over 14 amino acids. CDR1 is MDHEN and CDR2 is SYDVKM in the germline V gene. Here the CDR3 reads CASSISDRGYEQYF. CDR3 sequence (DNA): TGTGCCAGCAGTATCTCGGACAGGGGGTACGAGCAGTACTTC.

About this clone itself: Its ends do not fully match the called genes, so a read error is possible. The CDR3, as DNA: TGTGCCAGCAGTCTATGGACAGGTTCTCCTTCTGAAGCTTTCTTT. Amino acid sequence: CASSLWTGSPSEAFF. The chain combines TRBV28 with TRBJ1-1; 7 nucleotides agree with TRBD1. The CDR3 contains 15 residues. The V gene's germline CDR1 is MDHEN and CDR2 SYDVKM.

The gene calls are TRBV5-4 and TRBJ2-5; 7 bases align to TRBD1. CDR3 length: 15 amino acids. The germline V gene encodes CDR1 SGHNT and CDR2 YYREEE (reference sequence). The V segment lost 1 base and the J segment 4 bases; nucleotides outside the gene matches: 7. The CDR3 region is CASSLSQGVVETQYF. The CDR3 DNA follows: TGTGCCAGCAGCTTGAGCCAGGGGGTTGTAGAGACCCAGTACTTC. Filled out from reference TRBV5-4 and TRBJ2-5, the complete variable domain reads ETGVTQSPTHLIKTRGQQVTLRCSSQSGHNTVSWYQQALGQGPQFIFQYYREEENGRGNFPPRFSGLQFPNYSSELNVNALELDDSALYLCASSLSQGVVETQYFGPGTRLLVL.

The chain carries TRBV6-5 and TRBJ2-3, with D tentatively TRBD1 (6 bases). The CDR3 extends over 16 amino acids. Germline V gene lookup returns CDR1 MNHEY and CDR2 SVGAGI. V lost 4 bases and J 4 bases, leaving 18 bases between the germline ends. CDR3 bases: TGTGCCAGCAGTTCTCCGGGTGGGGGCGCGGCAGATACGCAGTATTTT. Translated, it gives CASSSPGGGAADTQYF.

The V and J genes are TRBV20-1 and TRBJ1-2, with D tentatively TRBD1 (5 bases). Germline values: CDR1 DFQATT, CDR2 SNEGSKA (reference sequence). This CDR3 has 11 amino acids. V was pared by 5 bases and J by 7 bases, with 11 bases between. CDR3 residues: CSAPGTAGYTF. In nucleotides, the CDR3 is TGCAGTGCTCCCGGGACTGCTGGCTACACCTTC.

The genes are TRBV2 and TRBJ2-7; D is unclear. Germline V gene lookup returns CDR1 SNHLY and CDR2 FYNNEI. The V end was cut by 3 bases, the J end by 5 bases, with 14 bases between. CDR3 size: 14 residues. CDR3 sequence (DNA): TGTGCCAGCAGTGACGGCCGTACCCGCCACGAGCAGTACTTC. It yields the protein CASSDGRTRHEQYF.